Listed below are T cell receptor beta chains from one sample, sequenced in a study of blood T cell repertoires in COVID-19. Generated by immunoSEQ multiplex PCR, the TCRdb table keeps only in-frame clones and is missing some. The table includes under 200,000 clones, about 86% detected once. Sequenced sample: peripheral blood. The receptors were sampled from a woman between 65 and 79 years old with COVID-19, enrolled during active disease. Each CDR3 is given with its conserved first and last residue.

>TRBV5-1
CASSLLTPGTGNGYTF
>TRBV27
CASSDLRTGGYRDTGELFF
>TRBV19
CASSITPGSSYEQYF
>TRBV12-3/TRBV12-4
CASSQQVLYGYTF
>TRBV11-2
CASSRTGHGYTF
>TRBV30
CAWAGTGYYNEQFF
>TRBV11-3
CASSLGPFSGGVNEQFF
>TRBV28
CASSLFEGALNTEAFF
>TRBV5-4
CASSLDSGGIGYF
>TRBV5-1
CASSPARDRVSRVNTEAFF
>TRBV14
CASSQAAGKFGNTIYF
>TRBV5-1
CASSLAGTEYQETQYF
>TRBV30
CAWNVAGNTGELFF
>TRBV29-1
CSVDGTSGGQETQYF
>TRBV6-6
CASEWGQGGGNTEAFF
>TRBV23-1
CASLYKDNAYNEQFF
>TRBV4-1
CASSQEGARETQYF
>TRBV10-2
CASGGTSGLYEQYF
>TRBV19
CASSNRQAASYEQYF
>TRBV19
CASSMRDRGIRETQYF
>TRBV5-1
CASSLEVGGKDTQYF
>TRBV7-2
CASSTRQGGEKLFF
>TRBV27
CASSPNSIPYNSPLHF
>TRBV3-1/TRBV3-2
CASSQDLAGGSYEQYF
>TRBV5-6
CASSLWGVNQPQHF
>TRBV6-1
CASSEIRGISGNTIYF
>TRBV9
CASSATTLPQHF
>TRBV27
CASSRPLTDWNEQFF
>TRBV3-1/TRBV3-2
CASSTGFPSGANVLTF
>TRBV2
CASSEAQGFGQPQHF